This TCR beta chain was retrieved from a study of neoadjuvant nivolumab and ipilimumab in lung cancer. Broader study findings: TCR clonality did not significantly correlate with pathologic tumor regression.

TCRdb's table, derived via immunoSEQ multiplex PCR, lists solely in-frame clones and lacks some. The sample has thousands of clones, over 75% seen once. A word on this clone: Its cognate antigen is unknown.

CDR1 and CDR2 from the germline V gene are LNHDA and SQIVND (reference sequence). Trimming cost V 9 bases and J 3 bases, with 15 bases left between them. The CDR3 sequence is 14 residues long. The clonotype was recovered from an adult with non-small cell lung cancer. The chain combines TRBV19 with TRBJ1-3; D is perhaps TRBD1 (6 bases). The sample in question was tumor tissue, obtained after neoadjuvant nivolumab, alone or with ipilimumab, at or shortly before surgery. The CDR3 region has the DNA TGTGCCAGCGGGACGGGGACAATTGGAAACACCATATATTTT. It specifies CASGTGTIGNTIYF.